Shown below are 26 T cell receptor beta chains from a single sample sequenced in a study of vaccination effects on CD4 cells after COVID-19. What these receptors recognize is not known. Generated by immunoSEQ multiplex PCR, the TCRdb table keeps only in-frame clones and is missing some. Counted here are about 44,000 clones, around 76% occurring once; the ten biggest clones make up around 3.3%. Cultured cells yielded isolated CD4+ T cells after 10 days. SARS-CoV-2 infection was confirmed by PCR in the person between March and December 2020. Vaccination of participants consisted of two doses of either the BNT162b2 or mRNA-1273 vaccine. Sequencing was performed on CD4+ T cells from PBMCs cultured without peptide, taken after COVID-19 vaccination. These receptor sequences come from a human donor who had a prior SARS-CoV-2 infection.

The V gene is TRBV6-5, the J gene TRBJ2-7; 9 nucleotides agree with TRBD1. V dropped 4 bases and J dropped 3; count of bases not matched to a gene: 7. This CDR3 has 15 amino acids. Germline values: CDR1 MNHEY, CDR2 SVGAGI. CDR3 DNA sequence: TGTGCCAGCAGTTTGCATGGACAGGGGTACTACGAGCAGTACTTC. Translating gives CASSLHGQGYYEQYF.

This chain joins TRBV3-1 (or the pseudogene TRBV3-2) and TRBJ2-5; D may match TRBD1 or TRBD2 (6 bases each). V gave up 1 base and J gave up 6 bases, with 15 bases separating them. The germline gives CDR1 LGHDT, CDR2 YNNKEL (reference sequence). The CDR3 has 15 amino acids. The CDR3 sequence is CASSQAATGAKTQYF. CDR3 coding DNA: TGTGCCAGCAGCCAAGCGGCCACGGGGGCGAAGACCCAGTACTTC.

The table lists this clone with a few counts. The chain carries TRBV11-2 and TRBJ1-2, with TRBD1 identical over 8 bases. With V trimmed by 5 bases and J by 4 bases, 0 bases remained unmatched. Looked up from germline, CDR1 is SGHAT and CDR2 is FQNNGV. This CDR3 has 12 amino acids. The CDR3 loop reads CASSGTGYGYTF. CDR3 bases: TGTGCCAGCAGCGGGACAGGCTATGGCTACACCTTC.

V usage is TRBV5-1 and J usage is TRBJ1-1, with a weak D call TRBD1 (6 bases). V shed 0 bases and J shed 4 bases, with 16 bases lying between them. Germline V gives CDR1 SGHRS, CDR2 YFSETQ. The CDR3 spans 16 residues. CDR3 sequence reads: CASSLDGDPGATEAFF. The DNA for the CDR3 is TGCGCCAGCAGCTTGGACGGTGACCCAGGGGCCACTGAAGCTTTCTTT. The full variable domain, rest sourced from reference TRBV5-1 and TRBJ1-1, is KAGVTQTPRYLIKTRGQQVTLSCSPISGHRSVSWYQQTPGQGLQFLFEYFSETQRNKGNFPGRFSGRQFSNSRSEMNVSTLELGDSALYLCASSLDGDPGATEAFFGQGTRLTVV.

The sample holds one count of this clone. The V and J genes are TRBV11-2 and TRBJ2-7; D tentatively fits TRBD1 or TRBD2 (5 bases each). The germline V and J ends were trimmed by 5 bases and 4 bases, with 18 bases remaining between them. There are 15 residues in the CDR3. CDR1 and CDR2 from the germline V gene are SGHAT and FQNNGV. The CDR3 loop reads CASSPVRGKFYEQYF. The CDR3, as DNA: TGTGCCAGCAGCCCGGTGAGGGGCAAATTTTACGAGCAGTACTTC.

This sequence joins TRBV27 and TRBJ1-1; D remains unclear. The CDR3 sequence is 9 residues long. CDR1 is MNHEY and CDR2 is SMNVEV in the germline V gene (reference sequence). V lost 9 bases and J 12 bases, leaving 11 bases between the germline ends. The CDR3 here is CARGSPSFF. CDR3 nucleotide sequence: TGTGCCAGAGGGAGTCCATCTTTCTTT.

The sample holds a few counts of this clone. The gene calls are TRBV6-2 or TRBV6-3 and TRBJ2-5; maybe TRBD2 (7 bases). Germline lookup yields CDR1 MNHEY and CDR2 SVGEGT. Trimming cost V 1 base and J 7 bases, with 10 bases left between them. This CDR3 comprises 13 residues. CDR3 loop: CASSYYREGTQYF. As DNA, the CDR3 is TGTGCCAGCAGTTACTACAGGGAGGGGACCCAGTACTTC.

The gene calls are TRBV7-9 and TRBJ2-1; 8 positions agree with TRBD2. CDR3 length equals 15 residues. From germline, CDR1 is SEHNR and CDR2 FQNEAQ (reference sequence). Trimming took 4 bases from V and 3 from J; bases not matched to a gene: 5. The CDR3 nucleotides are TGTGCCAGCAGCTACGCGGGGGGCGACTACAATGAGCAGTTCTTC. Translated, it gives CASSYAGGDYNEQFF.

V usage is TRBV6-5 and J usage is TRBJ2-2; either TRBD1 or TRBD2 may supply D (5 bases each). CDR3 size: 16 residues. The ends were cut back, 2 bases at V and 6 bases at J, with 16 bases in the middle. CDR1 is MNHEY and CDR2 is SVGAGI in the germline V gene. The chain's CDR3 is CASSYKGRDGSGELFF. CDR3 nucleotide sequence: TGTGCCAGCAGTTACAAGGGACGCGATGGTTCCGGGGAGCTGTTTTTT.

Only a few counts were recorded for this clone. This chain links TRBV5-4 with TRBJ2-2, with D possibly TRBD1 on 6 matching bases. The length of the CDR3 is 14 residues. Trimming took 0 bases from V and 6 from J, leaving 9 bases between them. CDR1 and CDR2 from the germline V gene are SGHNT and YYREEE (reference sequence). The CDR3 bases are TGTGCCAGCAGCTTGGATCAGGGGCCCGGGGAGCTGTTTTTT. It encodes CASSLDQGPGELFF.

V and J are TRBV9 and TRBJ1-2; 8 nucleotides align to TRBD1. Germline assignment: CDR1 SGDLS and CDR2 YYNGEE. V lost 4 bases to trimming and J lost 5 bases; unmatched junction nucleotides: 10. This CDR3 spans 15 amino acids. The DNA for the CDR3 is TGTGCCAGCAGCAAAGAGGACAGGGCCTCTTATGGCTACACCTTC. Its translation is CASSKEDRASYGYTF.

The V gene is TRBV9, the J gene TRBJ2-1; 11 bases agree with TRBD2. The CDR3 consists of 13 residues. Trimming at V came to 7 bases and at J to 9 bases, leaving 6 bases not matched to a gene. Germline V gives CDR1 SGDLS, CDR2 YYNGEE. Here the CDR3 DNA reads TGTGCCAGCGCAACTAGCGGGAGTGGTGAGCAGTTCTTC. Translation: CASATSGSGEQFF.

The gene calls are TRBV5-1 and TRBJ1-1; D ambiguous. Germline values: CDR1 SGHRS, CDR2 YFSETQ. CDR3 size: 15 residues. V was trimmed by 4 bases and J by 0 bases, leaving 13 bases between them. CDR3 nucleotides: TGCGCCAGCAGCCTTGGAAGGGCCCTGAACACTGAAGCTTTCTTT. Residues: CASSLGRALNTEAFF.

The chain combines TRBV2 with TRBJ2-5, with a weak D call TRBD1 (6 bases). Trimming took 3 bases from V and 3 from J, leaving 8 bases between them. This CDR3 has 13 amino acids. The V gene's germline CDR1 is SNHLY and CDR2 FYNNEI. In DNA form, the CDR3 reads TGTGCCAGCAGTGAGAACAGGGAAGAGACCCAGTACTTC. Translation: CASSENREETQYF.

The chain couples TRBV5-4 to TRBJ2-5, with D possibly matching TRBD1 (6 bases). The ends were cut back, 5 bases at V and 1 base at J, with 12 bases in the middle. Germline V lookup: CDR1 SGHNT, CDR2 YYREEE (reference sequence). The CDR3 consists of 14 residues. For the CDR3, the DNA is TGTGCCAGCAGTTTTCAACAGGGCCAAGAGACCCAGTACTTC. Residues: CASSFQQGQETQYF.

The chain combines TRBV29-1 with TRBJ2-5; D may correspond to TRBD1 or TRBD2 (5 bases each). The germline V gene encodes CDR1 SQVTM and CDR2 ANQGSEA. V was shortened by 6 bases and J by 5 bases, with 19 bases between the two germline ends. This CDR3 has 14 residues. CDR3 DNA: TGCAGCGTCGACCCCCGGGGCCGAGGGGAGACCCAGTACTTC. Translation: CSVDPRGRGETQYF.

The J gene is TRBJ2-3, the V gene TRBV11-3; 7 bases agree with TRBD2. J lost 4 bases, V lost 1 base, and 11 bases had no gene match. The CDR3 is 17 amino acids. Germline V gives CDR1 SGHNT, CDR2 YENEEA. This chain's CDR3 is CASSLGMTGLLADTQYF. The CDR3 DNA is TGTGCCAGCAGCTTAGGAATGACGGGACTACTCGCAGATACGCAGTATTTT.

This chain connects TRBV6-2 or TRBV6-3 to TRBJ1-4, with 9 bases aligning to TRBD1. Germline V gives CDR1 MNHEY, CDR2 SVGEGT. The J segment lost 2 bases and the V segment lost 7 bases, leaving 5 bases of the junction unmatched. This CDR3 comprises 15 residues. The CDR3 region is CASTPTGGTNEKLFF. In nucleotides, the CDR3 is TGTGCCAGCACCCCAACAGGGGGCACTAATGAAAAACTGTTTTTT.

V gene TRBV7-9 combines with J gene TRBJ2-1; D is undetermined. Trimming cost V 1 base and J 7 bases, with 11 bases left between them. The CDR3 spans 14 residues. Germline lookup yields CDR1 SEHNR and CDR2 FQNEAQ (reference sequence). The CDR3 coding sequence is TGTGCCAGCAGCTTAGTCACGGCTTATAATGAGCAGTTCTTC. Translated, it gives CASSLVTAYNEQFF. The variable domain in full, completed from reference TRBV7-9 and TRBJ2-1, reads DTGVSQNPRHKITKRGQNVTFRCDPISEHNRLYWYRQTLGQGPEFLTYFQNEAQLEKSRLLSDRFSAERPKGSFSTLEIQRTEQGDSAMYLCASSLVTAYNEQFFGPGTRLTVL.

DNA for the CDR3: TGTGCTAGTGGTTTGTGGGACACCGGGGAGCTGTTTTTT. Protein: CASGLWDTGELFF. The genes are TRBV12-5 and TRBJ2-2; no definite D call. The CDR3 is 13 amino acids. Trimming removed 2 bases from V and 3 bases from J, with 4 bases in between. Per germline, CDR1 LGHNT and CDR2 FRNRAP. The full variable domain, its missing parts supplied by reference TRBV12-5 and TRBJ2-2, is DARVTQTPRHKVTEMGQEVTMRCQPILGHNTVFWYRQTMMQGLELLAYFRNRAPLDDSGMPKDRFSAEMPDATLATLKIQPSEPRDSAVYFCASGLWDTGELFFGEGSRLTVL.

The chain has TRBV20-1 and TRBJ2-5, with D maybe TRBD1 (5 bases). The CDR3 length is 15 residues. V was clipped by 3 bases and J by 2 bases, with 16 bases between them. Germline V gene sequence: CDR1 DFQATT, CDR2 SNEGSKA (reference sequence). CDR3 protein: CSASRAGLAQETQYF. The CDR3 region has the DNA TGCAGTGCTAGTCGCGCAGGGTTAGCTCAAGAGACCCAGTACTTC.

J is TRBJ2-7 and V is TRBV11-2; 13 positions match TRBD2. Germline CDR1 is SGHAT and CDR2 is FQNNGV. Trimming cost V 6 bases and J 3 bases; bases outside gene matches: 5. The CDR3 is made up of 15 amino acids. CDR3 nucleotides: TGTGCCAGCAGACGGACTAGCGGGAGATTCTACGAGCAGTACTTC. It translates to CASRRTSGRFYEQYF.

The chain is built from TRBV6-5 and TRBJ2-3, with D maybe TRBD2 (5 bases). This CDR3 has 12 amino acids. V lost 8 bases and J lost 5, with 11 bases in between. Per germline, CDR1 MNHEY and CDR2 SVGAGI. The CDR3 reads CASEWAGDTQYF. CDR3 sequence (DNA): TGTGCCAGCGAGTGGGCGGGAGATACGCAGTATTTT.

Here the CDR3 DNA reads TGTGCCAGCAGTTACCAATTGACAACAACTAATGAAAAACTGTTTTTT. As protein: CASSYQLTTTNEKLFF. This chain links TRBV6-5 with TRBJ1-4; D is ambiguous. The CDR3 extends over 16 amino acids. Germline-derived CDR1 and CDR2 are MNHEY and SVGAGI. V shed 2 bases and J shed 0 bases, with 10 bases lying between them.

The chain uses TRBV9 and TRBJ2-4, with no clear D. V was shortened by 4 bases and J by 8 bases, with 19 bases between the two germline ends. The germline gives CDR1 SGDLS, CDR2 YYNGEE. This CDR3 has 15 amino acids. The DNA for the CDR3 is TGTGCCAGCAGCCCCAGTCCCATAAGAGGAGACATTCAGTACTTC. This translates into CASSPSPIRGDIQYF.

The chain joins TRBV5-1 to TRBJ2-1, with 9 bases that match TRBD2. V gave up 3 bases and J gave up 0 bases; unmatched junction bases: 4. CDR3 length: 16 amino acids. The germline CDR1 and CDR2 sequences are SGHRS and YFSETQ. CDR3 residues: CASSSLAGSSYNEQFF. As DNA, the CDR3 is TGCGCCAGCAGCTCCCTAGCGGGGAGCTCCTACAATGAGCAGTTCTTC. The variable domain in full, completed from reference TRBV5-1 and TRBJ2-1, reads KAGVTQTPRYLIKTRGQQVTLSCSPISGHRSVSWYQQTPGQGLQFLFEYFSETQRNKGNFPGRFSGRQFSNSRSEMNVSTLELGDSALYLCASSSLAGSSYNEQFFGPGTRLTVL.